The 29 T cell receptor beta chains below come from one sample, sequenced in a study of cytomegalovirus exposure and HLA in healthy donors. The study ran its PCR with 60 Vbeta and 13 Jbeta primers. Sequencing was performed with immunoSEQ multiplex PCR; in TCRdb, only in-frame clones are kept and a portion is missing. In the table there are 100,000 to 150,000 clones, 70% to 80% of which are singletons. Sequencing input: PBMCs. These receptor sequences come from a female donor in good health and CMV-seronegative.

The CDR3 sequence: CAISESVRGGNTEAFF. The CDR3 nucleotides are TGTGCCATCAGTGAGTCTGTCAGAGGGGGGAACACTGAAGCTTTCTTT. The rearrangement uses TRBV10-3 and TRBJ1-1, with D possibly matching TRBD1 (6 bases). The CDR3 totals 16 residues. Trimming took off 0 bases at V and 1 base at J, with 12 bases between the two ends. Germline lookup yields CDR1 ENHRY and CDR2 SYGVKD.

Only a few counts were recorded for this clone. The chain employs TRBV21-1 and TRBJ2-2; TRBD1, the table's D call, lacks a check against the DNA. TRBV21-1 corresponds to a pseudogene. This CDR3 region has 18 residues. The CDR3 bases are TGTGCCAGCAGCAAAGGAGGGGGACAGGGATTAATGGCCGGGGAGCTGTTTTTT. Translation: CASSKGGGQGLMAGELFF.

This clone appeared once. The V call is TRBV4-2, the J call TRBJ2-1; 10 bases are a match to TRBD2. Germline CDR1 and CDR2: LGHNA and YNFKEQ. V lost 4 bases and J lost 3; bases outside the gene matches: 3. The CDR3 spans 15 residues. The CDR3 spells CASSPGTSDYNEQFF. CDR3 bases: TGTGCCAGCAGCCCGGGGACTAGCGACTACAATGAGCAGTTCTTC.

This chain uses TRBV6-5 with TRBJ1-1; 7 bases fit TRBD1. V lost 2 bases, J lost 5 bases, and 5 bases stayed unmatched. There are 14 residues in the CDR3. Germline CDR1 MNHEY, CDR2 SVGAGI. CDR3 coding DNA: TGTGCCAGCAGTTACGACAGGGTAGGAACTGAAGCTTTCTTT. Its translation is CASSYDRVGTEAFF.

The J gene is TRBJ2-1, the V gene TRBV4-1, with a possible D match to TRBD1 (7 bases). In germline, CDR1 is MGHRA, CDR2 YSYEKL. This CDR3 contains 16 residues. Trimming left V 4 bases short and J 2 bases short, with 15 bases between. The CDR3 DNA reads as TGCGCCAGCAGCCGACCCCAGGGGGGAGCCTACAATGAGCAGTTCTTC. Encoded protein: CASSRPQGGAYNEQFF.

This chain connects TRBV27 to TRBJ1-1, with 8 nucleotides matching TRBD1. The junction had 1 base not matched to a gene; V was cut back by 0 bases and J by 1 base. CDR1 MNHEY and CDR2 SMNVEV come from the germline V gene (reference sequence). This CDR3 spans 15 amino acids. In nucleotides, the CDR3 is TGTGCCAGCAGTTTATCAGGGACAGGGAACACTGAAGCTTTCTTT. It encodes CASSLSGTGNTEAFF.

The rearrangement joins TRBV5-4 to TRBJ2-2; a possible D gene is TRBD1 (6 bases). Germline V gene sequence: CDR1 SGHNT, CDR2 YYREEE (reference sequence). CDR3 length equals 16 residues. V was clipped by 3 bases and J by 3 bases, with 15 bases between them. Written as DNA, the CDR3 is TGTGCCAGCAGCTCTGCCACCAGGGGATACACCGGGGAGCTGTTTTTT. Translated, it gives CASSSATRGYTGELFF.

The V call is TRBV27, the J call TRBJ2-3; 12 bases agree with TRBD2. Germline CDR1 reads MNHEY; CDR2 reads SMNVEV (reference sequence). The trim removed 4 bases at V and 3 bases at J, leaving 8 bases unmatched. The CDR3 sequence is 17 residues long. The CDR3 reads CASSSLLAGGETDTQYF. The CDR3 DNA follows: TGTGCCAGCAGTTCGCTACTAGCGGGAGGCGAGACAGATACGCAGTATTTT.

V usage is TRBV19 and J usage is TRBJ1-2; no definite D call. Germline loops: CDR1 LNHDA, CDR2 SQIVND (reference sequence). CDR3 length equals 14 residues. V was clipped by 2 bases and J by 4 bases, with 11 bases between them. CDR3 region: CASSILQPSYGYTF. CDR3 in DNA: TGTGCCAGTAGTATACTACAGCCAAGCTATGGCTACACCTTC.

J is TRBJ2-1 and V is TRBV7-2; D ambiguous. The CDR3 runs to 14 residues. Per the germline V gene, CDR1 is SGHTA and CDR2 is FQGNSA. V was clipped by 2 bases and J by 9 bases, with 14 bases between them. This CDR3 reads CASSLRVGYSEQFF. CDR3 DNA: TGTGCCAGCAGCTTACGAGTCGGGTACTCTGAGCAGTTCTTC.

J is TRBJ2-7 and V is TRBV27, with D uncertain. The CDR3 consists of 11 residues. The germline CDR1 and CDR2 sequences are MNHEY and SMNVEV (reference sequence). V lost 2 bases and J 5 bases, leaving 4 bases between the germline ends. CDR3 nucleotide sequence: TGTGCCAGCAGTTTAGGCCACGAGCAGTACTTC. It codes for CASSLGHEQYF.

The gene calls are TRBV6-6 and TRBJ2-7, with 8 bases matching TRBD1. Germline loops: CDR1 MNHNY, CDR2 SVGAGI (reference sequence). The trim removed 6 bases at V and 1 base at J, leaving 5 bases unmatched. The CDR3 covers 14 residues. The CDR3 region has the DNA TGTGCCAGCAGATCGACAGGGGAATCCTACGAGCAGTACTTC. Translating gives CASRSTGESYEQYF.

The DNA of the CDR3 is TGTGCCAGCAGCGTAGATCCTAGCGGGATAGGAGGAGAGCAGTTCTTC. Its protein is CASSVDPSGIGGEQFF. V usage is TRBV9 and J usage is TRBJ2-1, with 9 bases lining up with TRBD2. CDR3 length equals 16 residues. The germline V gene encodes CDR1 SGDLS and CDR2 YYNGEE. With V trimmed by 0 bases and J by 10 bases, 11 bases remained unmatched.

The rearrangement links TRBV5-5 to TRBJ2-1; 12 bases match TRBD2. Per the germline V gene, CDR1 is SGHKS and CDR2 is YYEKEE (reference sequence). The CDR3 consists of 16 residues. V lost 4 bases and J lost 7; bases outside the gene matches: 9. CDR3 nucleotides: TGTGCCAGCAGCCCCGGACTAGCGGGACAGGGGAATGAGCAGTTCTTC. Protein product: CASSPGLAGQGNEQFF.

The rearrangement joins TRBV28 to TRBJ1-2; D not resolved. Trimming pared 2 bases from V and 9 bases from J, leaving 7 bases between. Germline CDR1 MDHEN, CDR2 SYDVKM. This CDR3 contains 11 residues. For the CDR3, the DNA is TGTGCCAGCAGTTTAGCCGGGAGCTACACCTTC. It yields the protein CASSLAGSYTF.

The chain has TRBV5-6 and TRBJ2-3; perhaps TRBD1 as D (6 bases). The germline V and J ends were trimmed by 2 bases and 0 bases, with 10 bases remaining between them. Germline-derived CDR1 and CDR2 are SGHDT and YYEEEE. The CDR3 has 15 residues. This chain's CDR3 is CASSFVGASTDTQYF. The CDR3 nucleotides are TGTGCCAGCAGCTTTGTGGGGGCTAGCACAGATACGCAGTATTTT.

The DNA for the CDR3 is TGCGCCAGCAGCCAAAAGACAGGGTGGGCGGCAGATACGCAGTATTTT. It specifies CASSQKTGWAADTQYF. J is TRBJ2-3 and V is TRBV4-3; TRBD1 aligns across 7 bases. The CDR3 has 16 residues. V lost 2 bases and J lost 4; bases outside the gene matches: 9. The germline gives CDR1 LGHNA, CDR2 YSLEER.

This clone was detected a few times. The J gene is TRBJ2-3, the V gene TRBV7-9; D unresolved. Trimming cost V 5 bases and J 4 bases, with 22 bases left between them. The CDR3 is 17 residues long. CDR1 and CDR2 (germline): SEHNR, FQNEAQ (reference sequence). The CDR3 DNA reads TGTGCCAGCAGCCCCAATCCGCATGAGGCACTTGCAGATACGCAGTATTTT. It codes for CASSPNPHEALADTQYF.

The chain has TRBV6-1 and TRBJ1-2; TRBD1 is a possible D gene (6 bases). The CDR3 extends over 15 amino acids. Deletions cut 2 bases from V and 5 bases from J, with 15 bases between. The germline CDR1 and CDR2 sequences are MNHNS and SASEGT. CDR3 residues: CASSETLTGPYGYTF. CDR3 DNA: TGTGCCAGCAGTGAAACCCTGACAGGTCCGTATGGCTACACCTTC.

The rearrangement links TRBV2 to TRBJ2-1; 9 nucleotides agree with TRBD2. This CDR3 contains 12 residues. Germline CDR1 and CDR2: SNHLY and FYNNEI. Germline trimming cut 6 bases from V and 12 bases from J; bases unmatched to any gene: 6. CDR3 sequence reads: CASRDSGSWQFF. The CDR3 region has the DNA TGTGCCAGCAGGGATAGCGGGAGCTGGCAGTTCTTC.

DNA of the CDR3: TGTGCCAGCTCACCACCGGGGGCAGGGGGCACTGAAGCTTTCTTT. The encoded protein is CASSPPGAGGTEAFF. The rearrangement joins TRBV18 to TRBJ1-1; TRBD1 matches 7 bases. V was pared by 0 bases and J by 4 bases, with 5 bases of the junction left unmatched. Per the germline V gene, CDR1 is KGHSH and CDR2 is LQKENI. The CDR3 loop spans 15 amino acids.

The V gene is TRBV30, the J gene TRBJ2-3; unclear D gene. V was pared by 4 bases and J by 7 bases, with 9 bases between. Per the germline V gene, CDR1 is GTSNPN and CDR2 is SVGIG (reference sequence). There are 11 residues in the CDR3. CDR3 bases: TGTGCCTGGATAGAGTTCAATACGCAGTATTTT. It codes for CAWIEFNTQYF.

The chain has TRBV19 and TRBJ1-5; the match to TRBD1 covers 7 bases. CDR1 is LNHDA and CDR2 is SQIVND in the germline V gene (reference sequence). The CDR3 runs 15 residues. The V gene end was trimmed by 7 bases and the J gene end by 3 bases; junction bases not matched to a gene: 9. CDR3 residues: CASIRGADTNQPQHF. The CDR3 coding sequence is TGTGCCAGTATCAGGGGGGCCGATACCAATCAGCCCCAGCATTTT.

Only a few counts were recorded for this clone. The rearrangement joins TRBV28 to TRBJ1-1, with D possibly TRBD1 on 5 matching bases. The CDR3 runs 12 residues. V was pared by 5 bases and J by 3 bases, with 7 bases between. Germline V gene sequence: CDR1 MDHEN, CDR2 SYDVKM. The CDR3 DNA reads as TGTGCCAGCAGTCGGGACTACACTGAAGCTTTCTTT. Its protein is CASSRDYTEAFF.

This chain uses TRBV9 with TRBJ2-2; tentative D call: TRBD2 (6 bases). V was clipped by 4 bases and J by 3 bases, with 25 bases between them. This CDR3 is 19 amino acids long. In germline, CDR1 is SGDLS, CDR2 YYNGEE. CDR3 loop: CASSSRHRDSYRDTGELFF. The CDR3 region has the DNA TGTGCCAGCAGCTCTCGACACCGGGACTCCTATCGGGACACCGGGGAGCTGTTTTTT.

V is TRBV5-1 and J is TRBJ1-4; TRBD1 aligns across 8 bases. The V and J ends lost 3 bases and 5 bases, in that order; junction bases with no gene match: 3. Germline values: CDR1 SGHRS, CDR2 YFSETQ. This CDR3 is built from 14 residues. Here the CDR3 reads CASSWTGTNEKLFF. CDR3 sequence (DNA): TGCGCCAGCAGCTGGACAGGGACGAATGAAAAACTGTTTTTT. Full variable domain (remainder filled in from reference TRBV5-1 and TRBJ1-4): KAGVTQTPRYLIKTRGQQVTLSCSPISGHRSVSWYQQTPGQGLQFLFEYFSETQRNKGNFPGRFSGRQFSNSRSEMNVSTLELGDSALYLCASSWTGTNEKLFFGSGTQLSVL.

The gene calls are TRBV11-3 and TRBJ2-7; 14 nucleotides agree with TRBD2. V was pared by 4 bases and J by 6 bases, with 2 bases of the junction left unmatched. This CDR3 comprises 14 residues. From germline, CDR1 is SGHNT and CDR2 YENEEA. CDR3 nucleotide sequence: TGTGCCAGCAGCTGGGGGACTAGCGGGAGCGAGCAGTACTTC. The encoded protein is CASSWGTSGSEQYF.

The genes are TRBV6-4 and TRBJ2-1; D is ambiguous. This CDR3 region has 11 residues. Deletions cut 10 bases from V and 8 bases from J, with 12 bases between. CDR1 and CDR2 (germline): MRHNA, SNTAGT. The CDR3: CATRGLDEQFF. The CDR3 nucleotides read TGTGCCACCCGTGGGCTCGATGAGCAGTTCTTC.

The CDR3 DNA is TGTGCCAGCAGCTTAGATGTAGGGGGCGCCTACAATGAGCAGTTCTTC. It codes for CASSLDVGGAYNEQFF. V gene TRBV7-2 combines with J gene TRBJ2-1; 7 bases are a match to TRBD1. This CDR3 has 16 residues. With 1 base clipped from V and 2 bases from J, the junction kept 5 bases outside the gene matches. CDR1 and CDR2 (germline): SGHTA, FQGNSA.